This T cell receptor (beta chain) was obtained from a study of vaccination and CD4 T cells after COVID-19. Sample time point: late sampling 161 to 241 days after vaccination in three convalescent patients. Noted treatment: 10-day PBMC culture with coronavirus spike peptide pools or control peptides (ViraFEST assay). On this clonotype: The antigen is undetermined.

V was shortened by 2 bases and J by 10 bases, with 12 bases between the two germline ends. Germline V gene sequence: CDR1 SGHTA, CDR2 FQGNSA. This CDR3 has 13 residues. Oncomine TCR Beta short-read sequencing was applied to DNA from cultured CD4+ T cells. TCRdb passed the PCR reads through MiXCR, listing each CDR3 protein once. In the table there are approximately 15,000 distinct CDR3 sequences, roughly half of which are singletons. Sequencing was performed on CD4+ T cells from blood, cultured in vitro, taken about 7 months after SARS-CoV-2 vaccination. This rearrangement joins TRBV7-2 to TRBJ2-1, with D possibly TRBD2 on 6 matching bases. The sequence derives from a human donor who had recovered from COVID-19. CDR3 coding DNA: TGTGCCAGCAGCTTAAATCGGGAGCGGGAGCAGTTCTTC. Translation gives CASSLNREREQFF. Full variable domain (missing parts from reference TRBV7-2 and TRBJ2-1): GAGVSQSPSNKVTEKGKDVELRCDPISGHTALYWYRQSLGQGLEFLIYFQGNSAPDKSGLPSDRFSAERTGGSVSTLTIQRTQQEDSAVYLCASSLNREREQFFGPGTRLTVL.